This is a list of T cell receptor beta chains from one sample in a study of cytomegalovirus exposure and HLA in healthy donors. Clones were sequenced by immunoSEQ multiplex PCR, and TCRdb holds only the in-frame ones, with some missing. The sample lists some 150,000 clones; roughly 80% were seen once. The specimen was PBMCs. The receptors stem from a man aged 30-40 years in good health and CMV-seronegative. CDR3s include the opening cysteine and the closing phenylalanine or tryptophan. D genes are given only for firm matches. Size is omitted from some rows. Given values are once, few, many or a class for expanded clones.

D	size	J	V	CDR3	DNA
TRBD1	.	TRBJ1-2	TRBV7-2	CASSLAVDRQNYGYTF	TGTGCCAGCAGCTTAGCCGTGGACAGGCAGAACTATGGCTACACCTTC
TRBD2	.	TRBJ2-7	TRBV10-3	CAISEGRGGELYEQYF	TGTGCCATCAGTGAAGGTAGGGGAGGGGAGTTATACGAGCAGTACTTC
TRBD1	few	TRBJ2-1	TRBV5-1	CASSGLGQGGINEQFF	TGCGCCAGCAGCGGATTGGGACAGGGAGGTATAAACGAGCAGTTCTTC
TRBD1	.	TRBJ1-5	TRBV7-2	CASSKADRAQPQHF	TGTGCCAGCAGCAAAGCAGACAGGGCCCAGCCCCAGCATTTT
.	.	TRBJ2-7	TRBV29-1	CSVDLGSSYEQYF	TGCAGCGTTGATTTGGGCAGTTCCTACGAGCAGTACTTC
TRBD2	.	TRBJ2-1	TRBV13	CASSYSASGKEQFF	TGTGCCAGCAGCTATTCAGCTAGCGGGAAAGAGCAGTTCTTC
.	.	TRBJ2-7	TRBV18	CASSPGQDEQYF	TGTGCCAGCTCACCAGGACAAGACGAGCAGTACTTC
TRBD1	.	TRBJ1-1	TRBV10-3	CAISGGQGMNTEAFF	TGTGCCATCAGTGGGGGACAGGGGATGAACACTGAAGCTTTCTTT
TRBD1	.	TRBJ2-7	TRBV9	CASSARQGYEQYF	TGTGCCAGCAGCGCCCGACAGGGCTACGAGCAGTACTTC
.	.	TRBJ1-1	TRBV18	CASSPDYSEPEAFF	TGTGCCAGCTCACCGGACTACAGCGAACCTGAAGCTTTCTTT
TRBD1	once	TRBJ1-3	TRBV6-6	CASSEDREGTIYF	TGTGCCAGCAGTGAGGACAGGGAGGGCACCATATATTTT
.	.	TRBJ2-7	TRBV4-3	CASSHGTRSYEQYF	TGCGCCAGCAGCCATGGGACACGTTCCTACGAGCAGTACTTC
.	.	TRBJ2-5	TRBV6-5	CASSPPGVRGETQYF	TGTGCCAGCAGCCCTCCGGGAGTAAGAGGAGAGACCCAGTACTTC
TRBD1	.	TRBJ1-2	TRBV7-8	CASSLVSDRAWGYTF	TGTGCCAGCAGCTTAGTTAGCGACAGGGCGTGGGGCTACACCTTC
.	.	TRBJ1-5	TRBV19	CASSNQGNQPQHF	TGTGCCAGTAGCAATCAGGGGAATCAGCCCCAGCATTTT
.	.	TRBJ2-7	TRBV10-1	CASSEGRREVDEQYF	TGCGCCAGCAGTGAGGGCCGGAGGGAAGTTGACGAGCAGTACTTC
.	.	TRBJ1-5	TRBV9	CASSVGSDSNQPQHF	TGTGCCAGCAGCGTAGGATCAGATAGCAATCAGCCCCAGCATTTT
.	.	TRBJ2-7	TRBV13	CASSLSRSYEQYF	TGTGCCAGCAGCTTATCCAGATCCTACGAGCAGTACTTC
TRBD1	once	TRBJ2-3	TRBV9	CASSLGGRVPDTQYF	TGTGCCAGCAGCCTAGGGGGCAGGGTGCCAGATACGCAGTATTTT
TRBD1	.	TRBJ2-1	TRBV4-3	CASSQPKDRALSHEQFF	TGCGCCAGCAGCCAACCCAAAGACAGGGCTTTATCCCATGAGCAGTTCTTC
.	.	TRBJ2-3	TRBV6-5	CASSYLTGPTDTQYF	TGTGCCAGCAGTTACTTGACAGGCCCCACAGATACGCAGTATTTT
.	.	TRBJ1-1	TRBV6-5	CASSYRGTPNTEAFF	TGTGCCAGCAGTTACCGGGGGACTCCGAACACTGAAGCTTTCTTT
.	.	TRBJ2-6	TRBV11-3	CASSGGSDTDGSGANVLTF	TGTGCCAGCAGCGGGGGGTCGGACACGGACGGCTCTGGGGCCAACGTCCTGACTTTC
TRBD1	.	TRBJ1-1	TRBV6-1	CASRQGDNTEAFF	TGTGCCAGCCGACAGGGAGACAACACTGAAGCTTTCTTT
.	.	TRBJ1-1	TRBV5-4	CASSLDGGWNTEAFF	TGTGCCAGCAGCTTGGATGGCGGCTGGAACACTGAAGCTTTCTTT
TRBD2	few	TRBJ2-7	TRBV7-9	CASSFGLAGSYEQYF	TGTGCCAGCAGCTTTGGACTAGCGGGGTCCTACGAGCAGTACTTC
.	.	TRBJ1-5	TRBV11-2	CASSLSDNQPQHF	TGTGCCAGCAGCTTATCAGACAATCAGCCCCAGCATTTT
.	.	TRBJ2-1	TRBV25-1	CASSERRRPGRGYNEQFF	TGTGCCAGCAGTGAGCGGAGGAGGCCGGGGAGGGGGTACAATGAGCAGTTCTTC
.	once	TRBJ1-1	TRBV19	CASKGQGWGNTEAFF	TGTGCCAGTAAGGGTCAGGGATGGGGGAACACTGAAGCTTTCTTT
.	.	TRBJ1-6	TRBV30	CAWDRDIRRSPLHF	TGTGCCTGGGACCGGGACATTCGACGATCACCCCTCCACTTT
.	.	TRBJ1-1	TRBV5-1	CASSLAGTVEAFF	TGCGCCAGCAGCTTGGCCGGCACAGTAGAAGCTTTCTTT
TRBD1	.	TRBJ1-1	TRBV7-9	CASSSVLGTGTEAFF	TGTGCCAGCAGCTCAGTGCTGGGGACAGGGACTGAAGCTTTCTTT
.	.	TRBJ1-1	TRBV5-6	CASTQGRRGSEAFF	TGTGCCAGCACCCAGGGACGAAGGGGGTCTGAAGCTTTCTTT
TRBD2	.	TRBJ2-6	TRBV2	CASRDLGLPGANVLTF	TGTGCCAGCAGGGATTTGGGACTACCTGGGGCCAACGTCCTGACTTTC
TRBD1	.	TRBJ2-7	TRBV4-3	CASSQERDSFYEQYF	TGCGCCAGCAGCCAAGAGAGGGACAGCTTCTACGAGCAGTACTTC
TRBD1	.	TRBJ1-1	TRBV5-4	CASSLPGQRNTEAFF	TGTGCCAGCAGTCTCCCGGGACAGAGGAACACTGAAGCTTTCTTT
.	.	TRBJ1-5	TRBV30	CAWSKQRDQPQHF	TGTGCCTGGAGTAAGCAGCGAGATCAGCCCCAGCATTTT
TRBD1	.	TRBJ1-1	TRBV28	CASTVPGQGGDQTEAFF	TGTGCCAGCACCGTCCCGGGACAGGGTGGAGATCAAACTGAAGCTTTCTTT
.	.	TRBJ1-5	TRBV30	CAPPISGPPKASNQPQHF	TGTGCACCACCAATTAGCGGACCCCCAAAAGCGAGCAATCAGCCCCAGCATTTT
.	few	TRBJ2-6	TRBV5-4	CASSGGGPNSGANVLTF	TGTGCCAGCAGCGGCGGAGGTCCTAACTCTGGGGCCAACGTCCTGACTTTC
.	.	TRBJ1-2	TRBV27	CASSRGDGYTF	TGTGCCAGCAGTCGGGGGGATGGCTACACCTTC
.	once	TRBJ2-2	TRBV5-4	CASITEDGELFF	TGTGCCAGCATCACGGAGGACGGGGAGCTGTTTTTT
.	once	TRBJ1-2	TRBV28	CASSPPGEDYGYTF	TGTGCCAGCAGTCCACCGGGGGAGGACTATGGCTACACCTTC
TRBD2	.	TRBJ2-7	TRBV9	CASSVSGVSYEQYF	TGTGCCAGCAGCGTAAGCGGGGTGTCCTACGAGCAGTACTTC
TRBD1	.	TRBJ2-1	TRBV7-9	CASSSDRAEYNEQFF	TGTGCCAGCAGCTCGGACAGGGCGGAATACAATGAGCAGTTCTTC
.	.	TRBJ2-6	TRBV9	CASSVRQSMTGANVLTF	TGTGCCAGCAGCGTAAGACAGAGTATGACCGGGGCCAACGTCCTGACTTTC
TRBD1	.	TRBJ2-1	TRBV19	CASNTGGANEQFF	TGTGCCAGTAACACAGGGGGCGCGAATGAGCAGTTCTTC
.	.	TRBJ1-5	TRBV27	CASSLSQDQPQHF	TGTGCCAGCAGTTTATCACAGGATCAGCCCCAGCATTTT
.	.	TRBJ1-3	TRBV6-5	CASSYGPGSGNTIYF	TGTGCCAGCAGTTACGGGCCAGGATCTGGAAACACCATATATTTT
TRBD1	.	TRBJ2-1	TRBV18	CASSRQGHEQFF	TGTGCCAGCTCACGACAGGGTCATGAGCAGTTCTTC